This T cell receptor (beta chain) was retrieved from a study of T cell changes during pregnancy in multiple sclerosis. TCRdb keeps only in-frame clones here, not all; method: immunoSEQ multiplex PCR. Here the sample spans about 50,000 clones, about nine tenths being singletons. This CDR3 has 14 residues. Germline V CDR1 and CDR2: MNHEY, SMNVEV (reference sequence). V was cut by 3 bases and J by 5 bases, with 13 bases left in between. The V call is TRBV27, the J call TRBJ2-5; D not certain. The receptor was isolated from a female donor in good health, enrolled as a control in a pregnancy study. The starting material was CD4+ T cells from peripheral blood mononuclear cells, obtained after pregnancy. The CDR3: CASSFGLAGETQYF. CDR3 nucleotide sequence: TGTGCCAGCAGTTTCGGATTAGCTGGCGAGACCCAGTACTTC.